This T cell receptor (beta chain) was obtained from a study of blood T cell repertoires in COVID-19. Produced via immunoSEQ multiplex PCR; TCRdb's table is partial and in-frame only. The sample carries around 120,000 clones, 69% recorded once. This sequence originates from a man aged 80 or over with acute or convalescent COVID-19. Material: peripheral blood.

The chain's CDR3 is CASSLGFGYNEKLFF. The DNA for the CDR3 is TGTGCCAGCAGCCTCGGGTTTGGGTATAATGAAAAACTGTTTTTT. The rearrangement joins TRBV3-1 (or the pseudogene TRBV3-2) to TRBJ1-4; D call uncertain. V gave up 4 bases and J gave up 4 bases, with 13 bases separating them. The germline V gene encodes CDR1 LGHDT and CDR2 YNNKEL (reference sequence). This CDR3 comprises 15 residues.